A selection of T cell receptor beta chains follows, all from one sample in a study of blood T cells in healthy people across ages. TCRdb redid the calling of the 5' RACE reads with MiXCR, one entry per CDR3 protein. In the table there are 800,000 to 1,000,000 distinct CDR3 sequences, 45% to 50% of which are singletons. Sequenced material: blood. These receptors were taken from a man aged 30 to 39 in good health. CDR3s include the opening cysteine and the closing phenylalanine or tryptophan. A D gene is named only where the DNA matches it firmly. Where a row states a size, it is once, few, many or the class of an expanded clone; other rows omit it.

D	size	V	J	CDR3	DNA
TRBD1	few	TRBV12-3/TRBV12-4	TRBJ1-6	CASSTGQGANSPLHF	TGTGCCAGCAGTACGGGACAGGGGGCTAATTCACCCCTCCACTTT
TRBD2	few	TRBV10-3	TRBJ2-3	CAISDGSGGNTDTQYF	TGTGCCATCAGTGACGGTAGCGGGGGGAACACAGATACGCAGTATTTT
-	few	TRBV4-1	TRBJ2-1	CASRQAVDNEQFF	TGCGCCAGCAGGCAGGCGGTCGACAATGAGCAGTTCTTC
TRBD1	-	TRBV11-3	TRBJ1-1	CASSQQSGQLDTEAFF	TGTGCCAGCAGCCAGCAATCGGGACAGCTGGACACTGAAGCTTTCTTT
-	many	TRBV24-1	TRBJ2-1	CATSDQQTGWRDEQFF	TGTGCCACCAGTGACCAGCAAACAGGGTGGCGGGATGAGCAGTTCTTC
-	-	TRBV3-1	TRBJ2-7	CASTVGRGEQYF	TGTGCCAGCACGGTTGGTCGCGGCGAGCAGTACTTC
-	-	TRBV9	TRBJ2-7	CASSVGQSPYEQYF	TGTGCCAGCAGCGTAGGCCAGAGCCCCTACGAGCAGTACTTC
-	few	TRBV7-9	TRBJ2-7	CASSFGGKDYEQYF	TGTGCCAGCAGCTTTGGCGGGAAGGACTACGAGCAGTACTTC
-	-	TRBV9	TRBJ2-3	CASSVAGRNTDTQYF	TGTGCCAGCAGCGTCGCGGGGCGGAACACAGATACGCAGTATTTT
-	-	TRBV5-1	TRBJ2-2	CASSLAAGSPGELFF	TGCGCCAGCAGCTTGGCTGCGGGTTCTCCCGGGGAGCTGTTTTTT
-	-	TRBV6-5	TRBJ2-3	CASSYSKQDTQYF	TGTGCCAGCAGTTACTCGAAGCAAGATACGCAGTATTTT
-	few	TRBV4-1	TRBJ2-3	CASSRGELTDTQYF	TGCGCCAGCAGCCGCGGGGAACTCACAGATACGCAGTATTTT
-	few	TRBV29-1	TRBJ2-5	CSVEDASAGRFQETQYF	TGCAGCGTTGAAGACGCCTCGGCGGGCCGTTTTCAAGAGACCCAGTACTTC
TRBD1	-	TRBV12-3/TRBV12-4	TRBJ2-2	CASSPDRVNWNTGELFF	TGTGCCAGCAGTCCGGACAGGGTAAACTGGAACACCGGGGAGCTGTTTTTT
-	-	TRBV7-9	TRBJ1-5	CASSNTGDNQPQHF	TGTGCCAGCAGCAATACCGGAGACAATCAGCCCCAGCATTTT
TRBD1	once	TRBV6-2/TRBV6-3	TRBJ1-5	CANSYLRTGRNNQPQHF	TGTGCCAACAGTTACCTCCGGACAGGGAGGAACAATCAGCCCCAGCATTTT
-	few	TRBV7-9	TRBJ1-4	CASSPSGETNEKLFF	TGTGCCAGCAGCCCTAGTGGGGAAACTAATGAAAAACTGTTTTTT
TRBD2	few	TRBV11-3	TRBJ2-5	CASSTGLVWETQYF	TGTGCCAGCAGCACCGGACTAGTCTGGGAGACCCAGTACTTC
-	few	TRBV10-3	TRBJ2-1	CAISSGVDSEQFF	TGTGCCATCAGTAGCGGGGTGGACAGTGAGCAGTTCTTC
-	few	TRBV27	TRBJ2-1	CASSLSSGGGNEQFF	TGTGCCAGCAGTTTATCGAGCGGAGGCGGGAATGAGCAGTTCTTC
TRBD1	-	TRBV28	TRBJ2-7	CASSLHSTGDTYEQYF	TGTGCCAGCAGTCTCCACTCAACAGGGGACACCTACGAGCAGTACTTC
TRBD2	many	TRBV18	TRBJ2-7	CASSPGGRSYEQYF	TGTGCCAGCTCACCGGGGGGGAGATCCTACGAGCAGTACTTC
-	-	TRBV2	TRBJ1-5	CASNTQGGNQPQHF	TGTGCCAGCAATACACAGGGTGGCAATCAGCCCCAGCATTTT
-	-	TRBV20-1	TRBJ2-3	CSARDPGLTTDTQYF	TGCAGTGCTAGAGATCCCGGACTAACCACAGATACGCAGTATTTT
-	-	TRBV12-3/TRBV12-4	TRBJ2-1	CASSLEGIEQFF	TGTGCCAGCAGTTTAGAAGGGATTGAGCAGTTCTTC
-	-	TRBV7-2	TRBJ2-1	CASNVRTVHNEQFF	TGTGCCAGCAACGTACGGACAGTTCACAATGAGCAGTTCTTC
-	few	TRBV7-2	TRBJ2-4	CASSLAATGIAKNIQYF	TGTGCCAGCAGCTTAGCCGCGACAGGAATAGCCAAAAACATTCAGTACTTC
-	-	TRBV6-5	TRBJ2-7	CASTADGGYEQYF	TGTGCCAGCACAGCGGACGGGGGCTACGAGCAGTACTTC
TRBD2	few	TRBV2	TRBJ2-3	CASSEGGSGVRDTQYF	TGTGCCAGCAGTGAAGGAGGTAGCGGGGTTAGGGATACGCAGTATTTT
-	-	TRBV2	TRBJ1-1	CASSGGGTGRGFF	TGTGCCAGCAGTGGGGGCGGGACGGGAAGAGGTTTCTTT
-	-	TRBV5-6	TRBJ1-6	CASSSPRPHYSPLHF	TGTGCCAGCAGCTCTCCGCGACCACACTATTCACCCCTCCACTTT
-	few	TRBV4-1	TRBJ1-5	CASSPLQQGLSQPQHF	TGCGCCAGCAGCCCTCTGCAACAGGGTTTGTCTCAGCCCCAGCATTTT
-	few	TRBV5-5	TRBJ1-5	CASSLVPGRGNQPQHF	TGTGCCAGCAGCTTGGTGCCGGGCCGGGGCAATCAGCCCCAGCATTTT
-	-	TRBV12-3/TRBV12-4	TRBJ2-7	CAGSSQQGGEEQYF	TGTGCCGGCAGCTCCCAGCAAGGGGGGGAAGAGCAGTACTTC
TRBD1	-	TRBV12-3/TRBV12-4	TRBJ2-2	CASSSGTGAANTGELFF	TGTGCCAGCAGCTCCGGGACAGGCGCCGCGAACACCGGGGAGCTGTTTTTT
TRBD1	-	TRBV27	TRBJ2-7	CASSGRTGNFYEQYF	TGTGCCAGCAGTGGAAGGACAGGGAATTTCTACGAGCAGTACTTC
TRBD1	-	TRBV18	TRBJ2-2	CASSPLPSTGTTGELFF	TGTGCCAGCTCACCTCTTCCCTCGACAGGGACCACCGGGGAGCTGTTTTTT
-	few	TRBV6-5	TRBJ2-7	CASSYEGGPTYEQYF	TGTGCCAGCAGTTACGAGGGGGGTCCCACCTACGAGCAGTACTTC
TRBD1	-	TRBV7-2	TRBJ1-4	CASSPRTGKGEKLFF	TGTGCCAGCAGCCCTCGGACAGGGAAGGGAGAAAAACTGTTTTTT
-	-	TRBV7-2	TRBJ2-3	CASSLAQGPRTDTQYF	TGTGCCAGCAGCTTAGCGCAGGGGCCCCGCACAGATACGCAGTATTTT
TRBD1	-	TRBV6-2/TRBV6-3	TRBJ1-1	CASRRDRGGTEAFF	TGTGCCAGCAGGAGAGACAGGGGTGGCACTGAAGCTTTCTTT
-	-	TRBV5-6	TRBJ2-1	CASSQKGVPYNEQFF	TGTGCCAGCAGTCAGAAAGGGGTGCCCTACAATGAGCAGTTCTTC
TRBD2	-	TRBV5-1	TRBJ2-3	CASSLPGLAAVGGQDTQYF	TGCGCCAGCAGCTTGCCGGGACTAGCGGCTGTTGGGGGCCAAGATACGCAGTATTTT
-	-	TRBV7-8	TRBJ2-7	CASSLQTPGYEQYF	TGTGCCAGCAGCCTTCAGACTCCTGGGTACGAGCAGTACTTC
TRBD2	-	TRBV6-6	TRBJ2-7	CASSGLVTYEQYF	TGTGCCAGCAGCGGACTAGTAACCTACGAGCAGTACTTC
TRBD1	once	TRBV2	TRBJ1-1	CASSPGTGSSTEAFF	TGTGCCAGCAGTCCCGGGACAGGGAGTAGCACTGAAGCTTTCTTT
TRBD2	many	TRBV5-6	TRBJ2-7	CASSSGLAHDEQYF	TGTGCCAGCAGCTCGGGACTAGCACACGACGAGCAGTACTTC
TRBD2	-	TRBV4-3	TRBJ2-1	CAGSQALASGGTNNEQFF	TGCGCCGGCAGCCAAGCACTAGCTTCCGGGGGGACCAACAATGAGCAGTTCTTC
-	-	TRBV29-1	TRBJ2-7	CSVGSGIYPYEQYF	TGCAGCGTTGGTTCGGGGATCTACCCCTACGAGCAGTACTTC
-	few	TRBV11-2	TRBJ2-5	CASSLEALQAPRYF	TGTGCCAGCAGCTTAGAAGCCCTACAAGCGCCTCGGTACTTC
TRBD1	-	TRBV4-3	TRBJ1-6	CASSQVWTGSSYNSPLHF	TGCGCCAGCAGCCAAGTTTGGACAGGGAGCTCCTATAATTCACCCCTCCACTTT
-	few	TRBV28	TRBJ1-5	CASRLSNQPQHF	TGTGCCAGCCGACTGAGCAATCAGCCCCAGCATTTT